These 26 T cell receptor beta chains were sequenced from one sample in a study of monozygotic twins with inflammatory bowel disease. With the 5' RACE reads reprocessed, TCRdb shows one record per CDR3 protein and no DNA. This listing includes around 40,000 distinct CDR3 sequences. Sequences were obtained from blood. These receptors all stem from a human donor with ulcerative colitis or Crohn's disease, or a healthy co-twin of an affected twin (not recorded which).

The chain combines TRBV5-4 with TRBJ1-2. Germline CDR1 is SGHNT and CDR2 is YYREEE (reference sequence). The CDR3 sequence is 14 residues long. CDR3 protein: CASSLEAAGRDYTF.

The V and J genes are TRBV27 and TRBJ2-3; TCRdb outputs TRBD2, but without DNA this stays unchecked. Germline V lookup: CDR1 MNHEY, CDR2 SMNVEV (reference sequence). The CDR3 runs to 16 residues. CDR3 loop: CASSRLTGHSTDTQYF.

J is TRBJ2-1 and V is TRBV4-3; checking the TCRdb D call of TRBD2 is not possible without DNA. This CDR3 has 15 amino acids. Germline assignment: CDR1 LGHNA and CDR2 YSLEER. The CDR3 sequence is CASSQPTSGANEQFF.

The V and J genes are TRBV6-1 and TRBJ2-5; absent DNA, TCRdb's TRBD1 call cannot be checked. The CDR3 loop spans 14 amino acids. Germline V gives CDR1 MNHNS, CDR2 SASEGT. CDR3: CASSRGTVQETQYF.

The J gene is TRBJ2-5, the V gene TRBV7-2. The CDR3 runs 11 residues. CDR1 and CDR2 from the germline V gene are SGHTA and FQGNSA. CDR3 amino acids: CASSIQETQYF.

The chain combines TRBV19 with TRBJ2-6; no DNA is available, so the TRBD2 call from TCRdb remains unchecked. The CDR3 totals 19 residues. CDR1 is LNHDA and CDR2 is SQIVND in the germline V gene (reference sequence). Here the CDR3 reads CASTRTSGSFWNGANVLTF.

This chain uses TRBV29-1 with TRBJ2-7; TCRdb gives TRBD1 as the D gene, but with no DNA this cannot be confirmed. The CDR3 has 13 residues. CDR1 and CDR2 (germline): SQVTM, ANQGSEA. This CDR3 reads CSLMTGLSYEQYF.

V is TRBV12-3 or TRBV12-4 and J is TRBJ1-2; TCRdb outputs TRBD1, but without DNA this stays unchecked. This CDR3 has 14 amino acids. The CDR3 loop is CASSLVGGSYGYTF.

The chain carries TRBV6-1 and TRBJ1-1. Germline V gene lookup returns CDR1 MNHNS and CDR2 SASEGT. There are 15 residues in the CDR3. The CDR3 is CASSEGIGVNTEAFF.

CDR3 region: CASSLSSYNEQFF. The rearrangement uses TRBV12-3 or TRBV12-4 and TRBJ2-1. The CDR3 consists of 13 residues.

This sequence joins TRBV29-1 and TRBJ1-1; TCRdb calls TRBD1, which cannot be checked without DNA. Per the germline V gene, CDR1 is SQVTM and CDR2 is ANQGSEA. The CDR3 runs 12 residues. The CDR3 sequence is CSVEQGRDEAFF. Using reference TRBV29-1 and TRBJ1-1 for the parts outside the CDR3, the full variable domain is SAVISQKPSRDICQRGTSLTIQCQVDSQVTMMFWYRQQPGQSLTLIATANQGSEATYESGFVIDKFPISRPNLTFSTLTVSNMSPEDSSIYLCSVEQGRDEAFFGQGTRLTVV.

The chain uses TRBV12-3 or TRBV12-4 and TRBJ2-3; absent DNA, TCRdb's TRBD1 call cannot be checked. There are 14 residues in the CDR3. The CDR3 region is CASSLGNRADTQYF.

This chain connects TRBV20-1 to TRBJ2-1; there is no DNA to check the TCRdb D call of TRBD2. CDR3 length: 18 amino acids. In germline, CDR1 is DFQATT, CDR2 SNEGSKA (reference sequence). This CDR3 is CSARDLGSSGRSYNEQFF.

V and J are TRBV20-1 and TRBJ1-1; without DNA, the TCRdb call of TRBD1 cannot be checked. Per the germline V gene, CDR1 is DFQATT and CDR2 is SNEGSKA (reference sequence). This CDR3 has 15 residues. This chain's CDR3 is CSARDWTGRSTEAFF.

The chain recombines TRBV10-2 with TRBJ2-1; there is no DNA to check the TCRdb D call of TRBD1. The germline gives CDR1 WSHSY, CDR2 SAAADI. The CDR3 is made up of 15 amino acids. CDR3 region: CASSEGRGYYNEQFF.

The rearrangement uses TRBV20-1 and TRBJ2-5; no DNA is available, so the TRBD1 call from TCRdb remains unchecked. This CDR3 region has 15 residues. Germline-derived CDR1 and CDR2 are DFQATT and SNEGSKA (reference sequence). The CDR3 reads CSARRQGLSGETQYF.

The chain is built from TRBV20-1 and TRBJ1-2; TCRdb reports TRBD1, a call that lacks DNA to check it against. Germline CDR1 and CDR2: DFQATT and SNEGSKA (reference sequence). The CDR3 sequence is 12 residues long. The CDR3 protein is CSADPSGIGYTF.

The chain links TRBV10-3 to TRBJ2-3; TCRdb picks TRBD2, but there is no DNA to check that call. Germline CDR1 ENHRY, CDR2 SYGVKD. The CDR3 has 14 amino acids. The CDR3 loop reads CATGGGYSTDTQYF.

This chain uses TRBV2 with TRBJ2-7; the TCRdb D gene call, TRBD1, has no DNA to confirm it. The V gene's germline CDR1 is SNHLY and CDR2 FYNNEI. The CDR3 loop spans 14 amino acids. The CDR3 is CASNSAGVGYEQYF.

V usage is TRBV7-9 and J usage is TRBJ2-5; TCRdb's assignment of TRBD1 cannot be checked, as there is no DNA. The CDR3 has 13 residues. CDR1 and CDR2 from the germline V gene are SEHNR and FQNEAQ (reference sequence). CDR3 sequence reads: CASSLGERERLYF.

The chain is built from TRBV5-1 and TRBJ1-1; checking the TCRdb D call of TRBD1 is not possible without DNA. CDR1 and CDR2 from the germline V gene are SGHRS and YFSETQ. CDR3 length: 13 amino acids. CDR3 region: CASSRGLSTKAFF.

V is TRBV24-1 and J is TRBJ2-1; TCRdb lists TRBD1, though no DNA is available to test this call. This CDR3 has 17 amino acids. Germline assignment: CDR1 KGHDR and CDR2 SFDVKD. The CDR3 loop reads CATSDTRKTGSGHEQFF.

V gene TRBV6-1 combines with J gene TRBJ2-2; TCRdb lists TRBD1, though no DNA is available to test this call. Per germline, CDR1 MNHNS and CDR2 SASEGT. This CDR3 spans 16 amino acids. CDR3 sequence reads: CASSEDLLQGGGELFF.

This clonotype is identified as medium-sized from frequency. The chain combines TRBV5-5 with TRBJ2-3. This CDR3 has 15 residues. Germline V gene lookup returns CDR1 SGHKS and CDR2 YYEKEE (reference sequence). The CDR3 is CASSLELSGRDTQYF.

This chain links TRBV3-1 with TRBJ2-1; TCRdb selects TRBD2, and the lack of DNA leaves this call unchecked. The CDR3 runs 14 residues. Germline lookup yields CDR1 LGHDT and CDR2 YNNKEL (reference sequence). The CDR3 loop is CASSQEGLVGEQFF.

V gene TRBV6-2 or TRBV6-3 combines with J gene TRBJ1-6. There are 15 residues in the CDR3. CDR1 and CDR2 from the germline V gene are MNHEY and SVGEGT. CDR3 sequence reads: CASSLDGTANSPLHF.